This section outlines one T cell receptor beta chain sequence together with its context. It lacks a known antigen. No quality values exist for individual bases; no much larger clone is one base distant. The cohort consisted of 600 to 700 healthy bone marrow donors. All cohort members were sampled while nominally healthy, although unrecorded immune exposures were likely present. The donor tested CMV seronegative and was one of the 352 seronegative cohort members. A peripheral blood sample was provided by each donor, and peripheral blood mononuclear cells were used for TCR beta sequencing. Genomic DNA extraction from the blood cell samples was performed with the Qiagen DNeasy Blood Extraction Kit. The sample comes from a study of cytomegalovirus exposure and HLA in healthy donors (TCRdb year 2017). Regarding the study in general: An earlier analysis of 587 of the donors reported 276 Gb of sequence data and approximately 120 million unique TCR beta sequences obtained from about 200 million T cells. An early release covering just under 650 HLA-typed donors comprised 250 to 350 gigabases of sequencing data and about 90 million unique TCR sequences. Of the roughly 400 genotyped donors, approximately 82% fell in the genetic ancestry cluster associated with self-reported Caucasian donors. The study was designed to test whether signatures of past pathogen exposure could be identified by cataloging public T cell receptors. Using immunosequencing, the study profiled T cell repertoires from about 620 subjects and related those repertoires to cytomegalovirus serostatus. A separate validation cohort of roughly 120 different subjects was used in addition to the 666-subject first cohort. To predict cytomegalovirus infection status, the study combined high-throughput TCR immunosequencing, statistical association of individual TCRs with disease status, and machine learning. In a later analysis, previously published TCR beta repertoires from several hundred donors were re-analyzed and high-resolution HLA genotyping was added so that TCR occurrence patterns could be studied. Rather than drawing on any new phenotypic data, the later analysis identified candidate immune exposures from TCR beta sequences and the way those sequences occurred across donors. To decide whether each TCR beta V gene segment behaved as functional or pseudogenic, an earlier analysis of nearly 600 of the donors relied on high-throughput TCR beta sequencing. Alongside the repertoire data, information on donor age, sex, ethnicity and CMV serostatus was compiled. A later genetic analysis took genome-wide SNP genotypes for 398 of the 666 donors and used that subset as a discovery cohort. Every discovery cohort repertoire had been produced on one sequencing platform. HLA typing included class I and class II loci at four-digit resolution. Typing coverage differed by locus: A, B, C, DRB1 and DQB1 were typed in roughly 620-630 donors, DQA1 in about 500, DPA1 in around 580, and DPB1 in 472. A few DR-DQ haplotypes were treated as single units for association and clustering because of strong linkage in the cohort. Across approximately 420 genotyped donors of the cohort, an average of approximately 200,000 unique TCR beta nucleotide sequences per donor were sequenced, and approximately 19% of those sequences were non-productive.

The full study reports these points: A cluster of highly shared sequence variants was judged likely to be a technical artifact of the sequencing pipeline. In vitro tests confirmed that a few of the cytomegalovirus-associated TCR beta chains recognize cytomegalovirus antigens. In the study, 164 TCR beta chains were listed as associated with cytomegalovirus. A later analysis found that most CMV-associated TCR beta chains appeared HLA-restricted, with HLA associations seemingly driven largely by CMV exposure. For the cohort, immune exposure information was limited to CMV serostatus. Linkage disequilibrium might explain the correlated functional status among segregating V segments, but an unknown experimental factor could not be ruled out. Broadly in line with IMGT annotations, most TCR beta V segments showed up in productive rearrangements about 87% or about 30% of the time in an earlier analysis of several hundred of the donors. When HLA alleles, especially DR and DQ, strongly co-occurred, TCR associations were difficult to assign to individual alleles. The authors suggested that the approach could potentially be extended to other disease states and immunological phenotypes. Because HLA typing was missing for some donors at each locus, association tests included only the typed subset. A further reported finding was that TCR beta sequences accurately predicted the HLA-A and HLA-B alleles for most subjects in the first cohort. In a later genetic analysis, a missense DCLRE1C variant was associated with V-gene and J-gene trimming of TCR beta chains, and the association was replicated in an independent cohort. In this cohort, only TCR beta chains were sequenced, and detectable features were limited by the absence of alpha or paired-chain data. A later analysis associated 16,951 TCR beta sequences with specific HLA alleles at a false discovery rate of 0.05. A later analysis found that TCR association rates varied across HLA loci, with DRB1 alleles showing the most associated TCRs and HLA-C alleles the fewest. Several of the top co-occurrence clusters appeared to be linked to parvovirus B19, influenza, CMV and Epstein-Barr virus, according to a later analysis. According to a later genetic analysis, donors in an Asian-associated ancestry cluster had fewer N-insertions in productive TCRs than the approximately 630-donor mean. Cytomegalovirus status was reported to be diagnosed by the classifier with high specificity and sensitivity in both the original and validation cohorts. Because counts were too low, under 20 rarely observed V segments, including chromosome 9 orphons, were left out of the earlier analysis of approximately 500 of the donors. Presence/absence analyses assumed roughly uniform sequencing depth across donors, an assumption that may not hold. In a later analysis, HLA-associated TCR beta chains showed more clonal expansion and lower generation probabilities than non-associated chains that were equally common. Across donors, most TCR sequences were observed very rarely, whereas some public TCRs were present in many individuals. The 87-base-pair reads could not distinguish some IMGT-functional V segments, including TRBV6-2 and TRBV6-3, so those segments were excluded.

Library construction relied on the immunoSEQ multiplex PCR assay. For the multiplex PCR, a mixture combining 60 forward primers for TCR Vbeta segments and 13 reverse primers for TCR Jbeta segments was used. The CDR3 region of rearranged TCR beta genes was amplified from genomic DNA by a multiplex PCR assay. The Illumina HiSeq System was used to sequence the amplified TCR beta libraries as 87-base-pair reads. The study's processing was this. In a later analysis, tens of millions of unique TCR beta chains were counted across the approximately 670 repertoires, and approximately 9.9 million of these chains were shared by at least two donors. Raw reads were error-corrected and collapsed into unique sequences with a nearest-neighbor algorithm that merged closely related sequences to remove PCR and sequencing errors. V, D and J gene segments were assigned by aligning CDR3 sequences to IMGT reference sequences. Each retained sequence needed at least a six-nucleotide match to both a V gene segment and a J gene segment. A rearrangement counted as productive if the CDR3 had no stop codons and remained in frame with V and J, and every other rearrangement counted as non-productive. CDR3 was defined according to IMGT convention as the region running from the second conserved V-encoded cysteine to the conserved J-encoded phenylalanine. Sequences without an unambiguous match to a single V gene segment were excluded from the earlier analysis of 450 to 650 of the donors. An earlier analysis of approximately 590 of the donors classified V segments as functional when productive rearrangements were above 56.7% and as segregating when the standard deviation between donors was above 5%. To diagnose cytomegalovirus status from the catalog of TCR beta chain sequences, a statistical classification framework was built. In a later analysis, V and J genes were assigned by comparing TCR nucleotide sequences against IMGT/GENE-DB human TR gene sequences. A later analysis assigned CDR3 sequences and most-parsimonious VDJ recombination scenarios with the TCRdist pipeline. In a later analysis, each TCR beta chain was defined by its CDR3 amino acid sequence together with its V-gene family, and reads lacking a unique V-gene family were excluded. In a later analysis, nearly 600 highly shared, low-generation-probability nucleotide sequences were removed to address suspected cross-contamination and a sequencing artifact. For each public chain, a later analysis derived a clonal expansion index from normalized ranks of inferred template counts within each repertoire. In a later analysis, generation probabilities were computed with a VDJ recombination model fitted to out-of-frame rearrangements, and the resulting probabilities were checked against IGoR. Hypergeometric tests were used in a later analysis to score TCR-TCR, TCR-HLA and TCR-CMV co-occurrence, with a repertoire-size bias correction applied to the TCR pairs. To estimate false discovery rates, a later analysis permuted the HLA or CMV assignments 20 times. In a later analysis, co-occurring TCRs were grouped using DBSCAN, with TCRdist sequence similarity added in when clustering inside HLA-allele-positive subsets. For co-occurrence clustering, repertoires with fewer than 30,000 or more than 120,000 public chains were excluded, along with about five repertoires with anomalous nucleotide sharing. TCRdb mirrors the immuneACCESS table, restricted to in-frame sequences. Some clones are absent from its copies; in checked studies, under half trace to an unresolved V gene, and the reason for the others is unknown. D and trimming come from the DNA, and the V and J calls and clone size come from that table. This sample gives about 190,000 clones in total; around 80% of them show up just once. The ten most abundant clones make up about 1.7% of the sample.

Including cysteine and phenylalanine, the CDR3 has 14 amino acids. The kept DNA is CDR3 alone, 42 bases in frame from the first base. Trimming costs V 6 bases and J 5 bases, and their ends lie 14 bases apart. CDR1 SGHNT and CDR2 YENEEA were looked up in the germline V gene. This chain is built from TRBV11-3 and TRBJ2-1; possibly the D gene is TRBD1, per 6 matching bases. The sequencing input was PBMCs. The clonotype was recovered from a young woman in good health and CMV-seronegative. The CDR3 protein: CASRDRDIDNEQFF. In nucleotides, the sequence is TGTGCCAGCAGGGATAGGGACATCGACAATGAGCAGTTCTTC. Beyond the CDR3, the reference TRBV11-3 and TRBJ2-1 genes provide the residues; the full variable domain reads: EAGVVQSPRYKIIEKKQPVAFWCNPISGHNTLYWYLQNLGQGPELLIRYENEEAVDDSQLPKDRFSAERLKGVDSTLKIQPAELGDSAVYLCASRDRDIDNEQFFGPGTRLTVL.